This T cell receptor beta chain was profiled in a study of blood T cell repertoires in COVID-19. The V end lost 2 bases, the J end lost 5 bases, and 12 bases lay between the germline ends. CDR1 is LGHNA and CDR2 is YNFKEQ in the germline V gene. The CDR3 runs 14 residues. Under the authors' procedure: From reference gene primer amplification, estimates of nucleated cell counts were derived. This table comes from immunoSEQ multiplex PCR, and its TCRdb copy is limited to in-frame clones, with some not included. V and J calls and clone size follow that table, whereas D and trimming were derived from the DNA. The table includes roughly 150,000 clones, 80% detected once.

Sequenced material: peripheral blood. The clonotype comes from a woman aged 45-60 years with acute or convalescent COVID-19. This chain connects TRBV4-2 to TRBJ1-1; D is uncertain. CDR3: CASSQQISGTEAFF. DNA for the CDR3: TGTGCCAGCAGCCAACAGATTTCGGGGACTGAAGCTTTCTTT.